The TCR beta chain described here comes from a study of T cell responses to AZD1222 COVID-19 vaccine. Study conclusions and caveats: Clonal diversity may have been underestimated, and the donors were mostly white British, with more females than males.

This clone was recorded once. Its antigen is unknown. Trimming removed 0 bases from V and 7 bases from J, with 7 bases in between. CDR3 length equals 13 residues. Germline lookup yields CDR1 SEHNR and CDR2 FQNEAQ (reference sequence). Only in-frame clones appear in the TCRdb table, and some are missing; sequencing was by immunoSEQ multiplex PCR. Of some 100,000 clones listed, roughly 84% are singletons. The source material was peripheral blood, sampled 28 days after the second AZD1222 dose. The clonotype originates from an adult who received the AZD1222 COVID-19 vaccine. V usage is TRBV7-9 and J usage is TRBJ1-3; tentative D call: TRBD1 (5 bases). The CDR3 DNA reads as TGTGCCAGCAGCTTAGCGGGGCAGAACACCATATATTTT. Its translation: CASSLAGQNTIYF.